One sample yielded the 3 T cell receptor beta chains listed below, sequenced in a study of PD-1 blockade in classical Hodgkin lymphoma. The repertoire was sequenced with immunoSEQ multiplex PCR; TCRdb's copy has only in-frame clones and lacks some. The data show approximately 99,000 clones, roughly 76% seen once. Every patient experienced relapse after autologous stem cell transplantation, and brentuximab vedotin exposure varied. The sample here was peripheral blood mononuclear cells (PBMCs), taken before the second cycle of nivolumab. Receptors were obtained from a human donor with classical Hodgkin lymphoma.

The chain recombines TRBV7-2 with TRBJ2-5; D possibly uses TRBD1 or TRBD2 (5 bases each). CDR1 and CDR2 from the germline V gene are SGHTA and FQGNSA. The length of the CDR3 is 14 residues. The V end lost 1 base, the J end lost 7 bases, and 13 bases lay between the germline ends. The CDR3 reads CASSLVGERSTQYF. CDR3 bases: TGTGCCAGCAGCTTAGTAGGGGAGAGGTCGACCCAGTACTTC. Drawing the rest from reference TRBV7-2 and TRBJ2-5, the complete variable domain is GAGVSQSPSNKVTEKGKDVELRCDPISGHTALYWYRQSLGQGLEFLIYFQGNSAPDKSGLPSDRFSAERTGGSVSTLTIQRTQQEDSAVYLCASSLVGERSTQYFGPGTRLLVL.

This clone was seen only once. The rearrangement joins TRBV18 to TRBJ2-7; 11 positions match TRBD2. The CDR3 extends over 15 amino acids. V gave up 3 bases and J gave up 6 bases; unmatched junction bases: 7. CDR1 and CDR2 from the germline V gene are KGHSH and LQKENI. The CDR3 is CASSPGLAVVGEQYF. The DNA of the CDR3 is TGTGCCAGCTCACCGGGACTAGCGGTTGTTGGCGAGCAGTACTTC.

This chain uses TRBV27 with TRBJ1-2; 9 nucleotides line up with TRBD1. Germline V gene lookup returns CDR1 MNHEY and CDR2 SMNVEV (reference sequence). V dropped 3 bases and J dropped 7; count of bases not matched to a gene: 6. The length of the CDR3 is 14 residues. The CDR3 DNA reads as TGTGCCAGCAGTTTTCGGGACAGGGATAGTGGCTACACCTTC. Translation: CASSFRDRDSGYTF.